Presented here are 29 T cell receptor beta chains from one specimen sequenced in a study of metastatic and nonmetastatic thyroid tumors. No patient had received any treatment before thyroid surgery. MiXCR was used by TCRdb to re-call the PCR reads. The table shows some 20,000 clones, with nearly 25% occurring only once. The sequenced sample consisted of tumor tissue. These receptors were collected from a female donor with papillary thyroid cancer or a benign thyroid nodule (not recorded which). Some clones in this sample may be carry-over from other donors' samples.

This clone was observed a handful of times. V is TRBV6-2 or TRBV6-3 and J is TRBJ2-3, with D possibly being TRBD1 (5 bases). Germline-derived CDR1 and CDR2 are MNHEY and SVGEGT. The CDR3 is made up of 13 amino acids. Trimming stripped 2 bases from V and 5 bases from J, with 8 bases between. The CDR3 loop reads CASSYTREDTQYF. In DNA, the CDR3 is TGTGCCAGCAGTTACACCAGGGAAGATACGCAGTATTTT.

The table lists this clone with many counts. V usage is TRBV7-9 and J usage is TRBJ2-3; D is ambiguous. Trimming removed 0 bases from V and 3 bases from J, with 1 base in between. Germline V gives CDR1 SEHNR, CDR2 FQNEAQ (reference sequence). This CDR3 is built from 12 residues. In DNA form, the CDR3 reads TGTGCCAGCAGCTTAGCGACAGATACGCAGTATTTT. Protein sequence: CASSLATDTQYF.

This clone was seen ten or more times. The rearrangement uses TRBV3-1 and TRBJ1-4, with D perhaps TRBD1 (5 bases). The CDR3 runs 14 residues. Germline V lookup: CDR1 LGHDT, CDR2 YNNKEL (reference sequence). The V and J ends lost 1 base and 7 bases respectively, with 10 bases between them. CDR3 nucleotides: TGTGCCAGCAGCCAAGGCGGGGGAGCTGAAAAACTGTTTTTT. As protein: CASSQGGGAEKLFF.

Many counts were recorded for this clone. CDR3 DNA sequence: TGTGCCAGCAGTTACGTCCAGTTTAACGAGCAGTACTTC. Encoded protein: CASSYVQFNEQYF. The V call is TRBV6-5, the J call TRBJ2-7; D unresolved. Germline V lookup: CDR1 MNHEY, CDR2 SVGAGI. V was trimmed by 2 bases and J by 5 bases, leaving 10 bases between them. The CDR3 is made up of 13 amino acids.

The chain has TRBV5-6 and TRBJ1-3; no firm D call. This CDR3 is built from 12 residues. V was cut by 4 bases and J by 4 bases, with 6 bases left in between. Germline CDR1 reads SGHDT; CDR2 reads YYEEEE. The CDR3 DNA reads TGTGCCAGCAGCGGGCAGGGAAACACCATATATTTT. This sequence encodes CASSGQGNTIYF.

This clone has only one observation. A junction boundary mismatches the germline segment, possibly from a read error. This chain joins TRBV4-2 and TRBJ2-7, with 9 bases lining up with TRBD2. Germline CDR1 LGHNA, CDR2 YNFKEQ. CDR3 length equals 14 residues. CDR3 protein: CASSHGLASYERYF. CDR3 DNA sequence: TGTGCCAGCAGCCATGGACTAGCGAGCTACGAGCGGTACTTC.

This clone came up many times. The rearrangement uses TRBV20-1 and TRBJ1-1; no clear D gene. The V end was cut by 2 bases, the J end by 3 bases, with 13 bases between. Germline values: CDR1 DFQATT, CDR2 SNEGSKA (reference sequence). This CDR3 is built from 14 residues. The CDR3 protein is CSARQNPGHTEAFF. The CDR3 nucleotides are TGCAGTGCTAGACAGAACCCGGGCCACACTGAAGCTTTCTTT.

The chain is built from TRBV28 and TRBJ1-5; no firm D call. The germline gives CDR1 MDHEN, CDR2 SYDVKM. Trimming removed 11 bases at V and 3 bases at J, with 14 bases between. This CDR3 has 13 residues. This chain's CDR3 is CASRPFLNQPQHF. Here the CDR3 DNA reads TGTGCCTCTCGGCCGTTTCTCAATCAGCCCCAGCATTTT.

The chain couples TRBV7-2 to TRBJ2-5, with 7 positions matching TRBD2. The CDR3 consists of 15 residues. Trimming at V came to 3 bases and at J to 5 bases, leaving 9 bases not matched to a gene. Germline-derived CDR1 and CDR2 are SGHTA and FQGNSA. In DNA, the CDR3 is TGTGCCAGCAGCTTGGGGAACCAGGGAGGGGAGACCCAGTACTTC. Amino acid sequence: CASSLGNQGGETQYF.

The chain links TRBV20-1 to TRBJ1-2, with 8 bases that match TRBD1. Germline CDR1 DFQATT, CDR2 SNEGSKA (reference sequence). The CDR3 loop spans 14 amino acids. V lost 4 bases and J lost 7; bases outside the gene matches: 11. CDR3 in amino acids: CSATTTGARGGYTF. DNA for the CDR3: TGCAGTGCTACGACGACAGGGGCAAGAGGTGGCTACACCTTC.

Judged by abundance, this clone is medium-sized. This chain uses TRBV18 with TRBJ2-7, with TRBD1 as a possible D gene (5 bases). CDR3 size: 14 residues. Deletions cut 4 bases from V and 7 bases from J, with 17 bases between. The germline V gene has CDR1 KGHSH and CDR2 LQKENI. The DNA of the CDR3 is TGTGCCAGCTCACAAGGGATTCAGGGTGGGGAGCAGTACTTC. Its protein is CASSQGIQGGEQYF.

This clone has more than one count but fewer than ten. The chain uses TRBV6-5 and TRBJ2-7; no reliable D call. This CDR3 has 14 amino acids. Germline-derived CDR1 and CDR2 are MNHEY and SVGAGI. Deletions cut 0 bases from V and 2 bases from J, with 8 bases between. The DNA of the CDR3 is TGTGCCAGCAGTTACTCGTCCCTGGCCTACGAGCAGTACTTC. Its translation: CASSYSSLAYEQYF.

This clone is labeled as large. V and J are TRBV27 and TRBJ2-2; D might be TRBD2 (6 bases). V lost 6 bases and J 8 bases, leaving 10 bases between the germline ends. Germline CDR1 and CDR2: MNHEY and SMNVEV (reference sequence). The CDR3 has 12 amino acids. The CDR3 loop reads CASSPGAGELFF. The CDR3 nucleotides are TGTGCCAGCAGCCCGGGAGCAGGGGAGCTGTTTTTT.

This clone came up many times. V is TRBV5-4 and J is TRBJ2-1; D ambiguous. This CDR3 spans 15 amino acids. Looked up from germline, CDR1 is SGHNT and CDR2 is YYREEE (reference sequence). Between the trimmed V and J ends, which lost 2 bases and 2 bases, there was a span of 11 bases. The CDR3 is CASSFRTSAYNEQFF. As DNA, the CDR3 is TGTGCCAGCAGCTTCCGTACCTCAGCCTACAATGAGCAGTTCTTC.

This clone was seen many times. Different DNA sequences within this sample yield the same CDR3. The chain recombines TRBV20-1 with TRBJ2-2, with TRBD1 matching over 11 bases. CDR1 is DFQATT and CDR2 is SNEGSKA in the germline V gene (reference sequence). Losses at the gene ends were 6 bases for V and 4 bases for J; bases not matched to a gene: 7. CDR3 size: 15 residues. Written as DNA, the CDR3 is TGCAGTGCCCGGACAGGGGGCATGAGCACCGGGGAGCTGTTTTTT. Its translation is CSARTGGMSTGELFF.

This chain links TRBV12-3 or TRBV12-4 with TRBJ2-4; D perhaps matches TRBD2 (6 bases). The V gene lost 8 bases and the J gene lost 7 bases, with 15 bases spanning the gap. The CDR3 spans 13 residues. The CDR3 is CASSMGGENIQYF. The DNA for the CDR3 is TGTGCCAGCTCTATGGGGGGAGAGAACATTCAGTACTTC.

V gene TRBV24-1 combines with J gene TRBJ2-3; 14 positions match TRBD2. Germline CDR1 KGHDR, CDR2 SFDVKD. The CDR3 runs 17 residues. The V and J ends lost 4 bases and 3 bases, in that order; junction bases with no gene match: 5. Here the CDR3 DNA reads TGTGCCACCAGTGAAAGGACTAGCGGGAGGAGAACAGATACGCAGTATTTT. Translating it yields CATSERTSGRRTDTQYF.

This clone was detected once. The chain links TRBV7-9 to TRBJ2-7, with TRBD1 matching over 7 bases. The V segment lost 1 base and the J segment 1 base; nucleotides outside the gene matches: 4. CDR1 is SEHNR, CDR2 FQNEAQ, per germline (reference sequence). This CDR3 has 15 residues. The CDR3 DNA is TGTGCCAGCAGCTTAGAAGGGACAGAATCCTACGAGCAGTACTTC. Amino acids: CASSLEGTESYEQYF. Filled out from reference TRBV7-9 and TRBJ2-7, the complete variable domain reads DTGVSQNPRHKITKRGQNVTFRCDPISEHNRLYWYRQTLGQGPEFLTYFQNEAQLEKSRLLSDRFSAERPKGSFSTLEIQRTEQGDSAMYLCASSLEGTESYEQYFGPGTRLTVT.

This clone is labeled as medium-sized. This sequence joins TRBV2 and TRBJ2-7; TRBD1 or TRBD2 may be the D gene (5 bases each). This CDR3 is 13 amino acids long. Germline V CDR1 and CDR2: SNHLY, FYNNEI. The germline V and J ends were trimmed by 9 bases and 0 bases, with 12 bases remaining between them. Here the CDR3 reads CASGTGSSYEQYF. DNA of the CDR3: TGTGCCAGTGGGACGGGTAGCTCCTACGAGCAGTACTTC.

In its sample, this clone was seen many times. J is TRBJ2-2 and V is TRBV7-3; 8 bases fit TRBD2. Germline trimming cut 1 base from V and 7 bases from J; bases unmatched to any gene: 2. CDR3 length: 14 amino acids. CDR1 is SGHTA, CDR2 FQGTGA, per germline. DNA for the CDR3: TGTGCCAGCAGCTTAAGTCTAGCGGGCGGGGAGCTGTTTTTT. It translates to CASSLSLAGGELFF.

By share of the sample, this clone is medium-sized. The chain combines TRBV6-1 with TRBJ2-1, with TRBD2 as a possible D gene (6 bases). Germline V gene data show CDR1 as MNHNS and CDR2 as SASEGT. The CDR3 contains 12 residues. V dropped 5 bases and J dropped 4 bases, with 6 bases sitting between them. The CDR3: CASSREYNEQFF. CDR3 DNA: TGTGCCAGCAGTCGGGAGTACAATGAGCAGTTCTTC.

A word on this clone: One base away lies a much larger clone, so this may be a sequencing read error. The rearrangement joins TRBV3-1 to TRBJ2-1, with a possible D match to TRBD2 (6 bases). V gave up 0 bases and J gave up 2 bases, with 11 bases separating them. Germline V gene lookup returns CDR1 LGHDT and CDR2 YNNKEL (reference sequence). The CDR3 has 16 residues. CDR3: CASSQDGGIPYNEQFF. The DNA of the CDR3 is TGTGCCAGCAGCCAAGATGGCGGGATCCCCTACAATGAGCAGTTCTTC.

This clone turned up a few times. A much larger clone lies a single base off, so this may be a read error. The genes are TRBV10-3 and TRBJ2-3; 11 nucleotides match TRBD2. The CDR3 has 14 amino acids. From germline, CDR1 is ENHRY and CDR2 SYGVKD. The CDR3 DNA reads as TGTACCATCAGTAGCGGGGGGGTGGCAGATACGCAGTATTTT. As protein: CTISSGGVADTQYF.

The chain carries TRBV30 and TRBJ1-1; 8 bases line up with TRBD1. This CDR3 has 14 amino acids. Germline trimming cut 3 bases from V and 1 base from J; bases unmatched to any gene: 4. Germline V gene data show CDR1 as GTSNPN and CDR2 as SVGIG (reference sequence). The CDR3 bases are TGTGCCTGGAGGAGGACAGGGAGGAACACTGAAGCTTTCTTT. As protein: CAWRRTGRNTEAFF.

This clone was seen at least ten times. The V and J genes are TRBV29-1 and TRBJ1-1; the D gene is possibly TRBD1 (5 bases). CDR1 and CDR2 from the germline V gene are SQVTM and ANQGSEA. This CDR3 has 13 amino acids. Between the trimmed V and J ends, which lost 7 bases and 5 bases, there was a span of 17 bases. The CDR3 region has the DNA TGCAGCGCTGGCTTAACGGGGGGGACTGAAGCTTTCTTT. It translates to CSAGLTGGTEAFF. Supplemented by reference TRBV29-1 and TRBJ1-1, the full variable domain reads SAVISQKPSRDICQRGTSLTIQCQVDSQVTMMFWYRQQPGQSLTLIATANQGSEATYESGFVIDKFPISRPNLTFSTLTVSNMSPEDSSIYLCSAGLTGGTEAFFGQGTRLTVV.

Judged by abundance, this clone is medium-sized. The DNA of the CDR3 is TGTGCCACCCGGAGGGGACCTGGAAACACCATATATTTT. Translated: CATRRGPGNTIYF. This chain uses TRBV6-1 with TRBJ1-3, with D tentatively TRBD1 (5 bases). The germline CDR1 and CDR2 sequences are MNHNS and SASEGT. This CDR3 is 13 amino acids long. V lost 10 bases, J lost 2 bases, and 12 bases lay in between.

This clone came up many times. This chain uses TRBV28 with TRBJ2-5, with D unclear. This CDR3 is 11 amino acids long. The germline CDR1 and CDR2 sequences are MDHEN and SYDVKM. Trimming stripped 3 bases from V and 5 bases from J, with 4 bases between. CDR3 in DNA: TGTGCCAGCAGTTTTGGGGAGACCCAGTACTTC. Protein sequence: CASSFGETQYF.

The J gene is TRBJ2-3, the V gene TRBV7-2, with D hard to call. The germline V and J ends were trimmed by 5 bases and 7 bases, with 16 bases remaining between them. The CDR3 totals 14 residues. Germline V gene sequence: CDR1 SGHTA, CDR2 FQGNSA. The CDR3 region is CASSPERITYTQYF. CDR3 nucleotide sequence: TGTGCCAGCAGCCCGGAACGGATCACGTATACGCAGTATTTT.

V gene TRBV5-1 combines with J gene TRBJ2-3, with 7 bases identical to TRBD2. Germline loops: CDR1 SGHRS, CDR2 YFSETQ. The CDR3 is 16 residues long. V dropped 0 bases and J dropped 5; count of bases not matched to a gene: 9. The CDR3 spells CASSLDGGSGKDTQYF. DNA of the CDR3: TGCGCCAGCAGCTTGGACGGGGGGTCGGGCAAAGATACGCAGTATTTT.